These 13 T cell receptor beta chains came from one sample sequenced in a study of vaccination effects on CD4 cells after COVID-19. Sequencing used immunoSEQ multiplex PCR; TCRdb keeps in-frame clones, though not all of them. Here the sample spans roughly 27,000 clones, approximately 80% being singletons. Antigen-specific CD4+ T cells expanded by the ViraFEST assay with viral peptide pools were then sequenced. The culture ran for 10 days, and then CD4+ T cells were isolated. Documented for the person is a PCR-confirmed SARS-CoV-2 infection occurring between March and December 2020. No antigen has been identified for these receptors. This specimen consisted of CD4+ T cells from PBMCs cultured with HCoV-NL63 spike peptides, obtained before COVID-19 vaccination. The receptors shown here come from a human donor who had a prior SARS-CoV-2 infection.

The CDR3 protein is CASSLEFDRANTGELFF. CDR3 DNA: TGTGCCAGCAGCTTAGAGTTCGATAGAGCGAACACCGGGGAGCTGTTTTTT. This chain joins TRBV7-2 and TRBJ2-2; no clear D gene. The CDR3 extends over 17 amino acids. Germline V lookup: CDR1 SGHTA, CDR2 FQGNSA. Trimming shortened V by 1 base and J by 0 bases, and 12 bases separated the two germline ends.

The chain combines TRBV5-5 with TRBJ2-3; 7 nucleotides match TRBD2. V lost 4 bases and J lost 1; bases outside the gene matches: 9. This CDR3 is 16 amino acids long. Germline CDR1 and CDR2: SGHKS and YYEKEE (reference sequence). In DNA, the CDR3 is TGTGCCAGCAGCGCCACACTAGCGACCGGCACAGATACGCAGTATTTT. This sequence encodes CASSATLATGTDTQYF.

The V call is TRBV5-6, the J call TRBJ1-1; D unresolved. V was clipped by 0 bases and J by 2 bases, with 8 bases between them. This CDR3 has 14 amino acids. Germline-derived CDR1 and CDR2 are SGHDT and YYEEEE. Written as DNA, the CDR3 is TGTGCCAGCAGCTTGGACCGGGTAAACACTGAAGCTTTCTTT. Its translation is CASSLDRVNTEAFF.

V is TRBV18 and J is TRBJ1-1; 9 nucleotides line up with TRBD1. Trimming took 3 bases from V and 8 from J; bases not matched to a gene: 16. Germline values: CDR1 KGHSH, CDR2 LQKENI. The CDR3 runs to 17 residues. DNA of the CDR3: TGTGCCAGCTCACCCACACAACAGGGGGCTATTCGTCTGGAAGCTTTCTTT. Residues: CASSPTQQGAIRLEAFF. Full variable domain (rest looked up from reference TRBV18 and TRBJ1-1): NAGVMQNPRHLVRRRGQEARLRCSPMKGHSHVYWYRQLPEEGLKFMVYLQKENIIDESGMPKERFSAEFPKEGPSILRIQQVVRGDSAAYFCASSPTQQGAIRLEAFFGQGTRLTVV.

CDR3 sequence reads: CASSLPLERGTDTQYF. CDR3 bases: TGCGCCAGCAGCTTACCACTAGAGCGGGGAACAGATACGCAGTATTTT. The chain has TRBV5-1 and TRBJ2-3; 7 bases match TRBD2. With 2 bases clipped from V and 3 bases from J, the junction kept 9 bases outside the gene matches. The CDR3 is 16 amino acids. Looked up from germline, CDR1 is SGHRS and CDR2 is YFSETQ.

The chain has TRBV21-1 and TRBJ2-7; the tabulated D call, TRBD1, remains unverified against the DNA. TRBV21-1 constitutes a pseudogene. The CDR3 is 17 residues long. The CDR3 loop reads CASSKRHPTGIPYEQYF. The DNA for the CDR3 is TGTGCCAGCAGCAAAAGACACCCGACAGGGATACCCTACGAGCAGTACTTC.

Relative to its sample, this clone is medium-sized. The genes are TRBV4-1 and TRBJ2-5; 9 positions match TRBD2. The CDR3 runs 16 residues. The germline V gene encodes CDR1 MGHRA and CDR2 YSYEKL. Trimming cost V 1 base and J 0 bases; bases outside gene matches: 3. CDR3 in amino acids: CASSQGLAEYQETQYF. CDR3 sequence (DNA): TGCGCCAGCAGCCAAGGACTAGCGGAGTACCAAGAGACCCAGTACTTC.

The gene calls are TRBV24-1 and TRBJ2-3; 11 bases are shared with TRBD2. V gave up 3 bases and J gave up 8 bases; unmatched junction bases: 9. The length of the CDR3 is 16 residues. CDR1 is KGHDR, CDR2 SFDVKD, per germline. In DNA, the CDR3 is TGTGCCACCAGTGATACCGCTAGCGGGAGGTGGGTTACGCAGTATTTT. Protein product: CATSDTASGRWVTQYF.

The chain is built from TRBV7-2 and TRBJ1-2, with 7 bases lining up with TRBD1. Germline V gene sequence: CDR1 SGHTA, CDR2 FQGNSA. Germline trimming cut 5 bases from V and 0 bases from J; bases unmatched to any gene: 9. The CDR3 covers 16 residues. The CDR3 here is CASSAPGTATNYGYTF. In nucleotides, the CDR3 is TGTGCCAGCAGCGCACCCGGGACAGCTACTAACTATGGCTACACCTTC.

This clone was recorded once. One end of the junction is discordant with germline, which a read error may explain. V and J are TRBV7-7 and TRBJ1-3; 10 bases line up with TRBD1. CDR3 length: 21 amino acids. CDR1 is SSHAT, CDR2 FNYEAQ, per germline (reference sequence). DNA of the CDR3: TGTGCTAGCAGCTTAGCAATGTACAGGACAGGGGGGTATAATTCTGGAAACACCATATATTTT. This translates into CASSLAMYRTGGYNSGNTIYF.

This clone was detected once. The gene calls are TRBV5-4 and TRBJ1-3; D unclear. Looked up from germline, CDR1 is SGHNT and CDR2 is YYREEE (reference sequence). Trimming shortened V by 7 bases and J by 0 bases, and 5 bases separated the two germline ends. This CDR3 spans 12 amino acids. DNA for the CDR3: TGTGCCAGCTGGAGCTCTGGAAACACCATATATTTT. This codes for CASWSSGNTIYF.

This sequence joins TRBV9 and TRBJ2-5; 9 positions agree with TRBD2. Trimming took 0 bases from V and 4 from J; bases not matched to a gene: 13. Germline V gene data show CDR1 as SGDLS and CDR2 as YYNGEE. The CDR3 sequence is 18 residues long. The CDR3 nucleotides read TGTGCCAGCAGCGTAGCTACTGGGCGGGAGGGCCGCAGAGAGACCCAGTACTTC. Translating gives CASSVATGREGRRETQYF. The complete variable domain, with remaining parts taken from reference TRBV9 and TRBJ2-5, reads DSGVTQTPKHLITATGQRVTLRCSPRSGDLSVYWYQQSLDQGLQFLIQYYNGEERAKGNILERFSAQQFPDLHSELNLSSLELGDSALYFCASSVATGREGRRETQYFGPGTRLLVL.

CDR3 nucleotides: TGTGCCAGCAGCTTGATAGGGGGGAATCAGCCCCAGCATTTT. This translates into CASSLIGGNQPQHF. The V gene is TRBV5-8, the J gene TRBJ1-5, with D perhaps matching TRBD1 (6 bases). The V and J ends lost 1 base and 4 bases respectively, with 9 bases between them. Germline CDR1 reads SGHTS; CDR2 reads YDEGEE. The CDR3 is 14 amino acids.